This T cell receptor (beta chain) originates from a study of blood T cell repertoires in COVID-19. Germline-derived CDR1 and CDR2 are MNHEY and SMNVEV (reference sequence). This CDR3 is 14 amino acids long. For this clone: The germline gene is not matched at one end of the junction; a read error may be the cause.

This table comes from immunoSEQ multiplex PCR, and its TCRdb copy is limited to in-frame clones, with some not included. The table lists roughly 210,000 clones, about 87% of them singletons, with 1.7% in the top ten. This receptor was identified in a man aged 70-80 years with acute or convalescent COVID-19. The J gene is TRBJ2-7, the V gene TRBV27, with 8 positions matching TRBD1. Sequencing was performed on peripheral blood. DNA of the CDR3: TGTGCCAGCAGTTTTGACAGGGGCTCGCAGAAGGTGAACTTC. Amino acid sequence: CASSFDRGSQKVNF.